This T cell receptor (beta chain) is from a study of cytomegalovirus exposure and HLA in healthy donors. Germline CDR1 and CDR2: SSHAT and FNYEAQ (reference sequence). The V end was cut by 2 bases, the J end by 2 bases, with 6 bases between. The CDR3 is 13 residues long. The PCR contained 60 Vbeta and 13 Jbeta primers. This table comes from immunoSEQ multiplex PCR, and its TCRdb copy is limited to in-frame clones, with some not included. The sample contains 70,000 to 85,000 clones, 70% to 85% of which appear only once. The origin of this receptor is a man aged 40-55 years in good health and CMV-seropositive. The chain joins TRBV7-7 to TRBJ2-5, with D perhaps TRBD2 (5 bases). The sample comprised PBMCs. This chain's CDR3 is CASSLPGQETQYF. CDR3 sequence (DNA): TGTGCCAGCAGCTTACCGGGACAAGAGACCCAGTACTTC.